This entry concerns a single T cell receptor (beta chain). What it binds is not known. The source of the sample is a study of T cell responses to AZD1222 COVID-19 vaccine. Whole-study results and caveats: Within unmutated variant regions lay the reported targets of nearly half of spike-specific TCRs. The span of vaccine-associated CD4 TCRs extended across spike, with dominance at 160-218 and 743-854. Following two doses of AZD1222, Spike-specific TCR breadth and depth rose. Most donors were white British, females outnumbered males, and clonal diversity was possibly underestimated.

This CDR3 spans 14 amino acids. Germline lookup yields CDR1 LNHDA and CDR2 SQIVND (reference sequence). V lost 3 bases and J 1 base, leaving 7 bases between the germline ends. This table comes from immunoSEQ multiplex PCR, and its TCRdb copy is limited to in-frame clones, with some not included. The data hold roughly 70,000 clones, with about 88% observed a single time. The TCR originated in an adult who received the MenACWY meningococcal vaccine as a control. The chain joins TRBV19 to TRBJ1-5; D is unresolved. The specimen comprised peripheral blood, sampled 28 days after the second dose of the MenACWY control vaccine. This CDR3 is CASSILDSNQPQHF. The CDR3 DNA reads TGTGCCAGTAGTATTTTGGACAGCAATCAGCCCCAGCATTTT.